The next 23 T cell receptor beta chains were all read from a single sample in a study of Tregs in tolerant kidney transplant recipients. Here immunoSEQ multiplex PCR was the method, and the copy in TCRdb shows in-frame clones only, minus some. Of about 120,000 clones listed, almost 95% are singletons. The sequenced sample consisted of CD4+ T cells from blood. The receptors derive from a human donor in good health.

In DNA, the CDR3 is TGCGCCAGCAGCGATTGGGCACCCGAAGGGGAAAAACTGTTTTTT. It encodes CASSDWAPEGEKLFF. This sequence joins TRBV5-1 and TRBJ1-4; D unclear. CDR1 and CDR2 from the germline V gene are SGHRS and YFSETQ. Trimming took off 4 bases at V and 8 bases at J, with 18 bases between the two ends. The CDR3 spans 15 residues. Full variable domain (outside the CDR3, taken from reference TRBV5-1 and TRBJ1-4): KAGVTQTPRYLIKTRGQQVTLSCSPISGHRSVSWYQQTPGQGLQFLFEYFSETQRNKGNFPGRFSGRQFSNSRSEMNVSTLELGDSALYLCASSDWAPEGEKLFFGSGTQLSVL.

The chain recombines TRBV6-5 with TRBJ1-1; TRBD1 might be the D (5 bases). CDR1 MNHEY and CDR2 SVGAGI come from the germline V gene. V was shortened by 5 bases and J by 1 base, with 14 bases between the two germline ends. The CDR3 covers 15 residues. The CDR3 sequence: CASSRYRRENTEAFF. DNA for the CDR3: TGTGCCAGCAGTCGATATCGCAGGGAGAACACTGAAGCTTTCTTT.

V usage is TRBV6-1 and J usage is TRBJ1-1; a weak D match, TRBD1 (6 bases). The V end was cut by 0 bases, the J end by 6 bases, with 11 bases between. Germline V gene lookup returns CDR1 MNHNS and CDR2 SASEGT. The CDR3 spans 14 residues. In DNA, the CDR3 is TGTGCCAGCAGTGAAGCGGACAGTCGGGCTGAAGCTTTCTTT. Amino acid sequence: CASSEADSRAEAFF.

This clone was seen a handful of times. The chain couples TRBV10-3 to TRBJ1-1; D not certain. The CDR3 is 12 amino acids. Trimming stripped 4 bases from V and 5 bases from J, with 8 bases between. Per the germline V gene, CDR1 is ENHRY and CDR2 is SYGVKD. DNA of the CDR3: TGTGCCATCAGTGTTCTTGGGACTGAAGCTTTCTTT. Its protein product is CAISVLGTEAFF.

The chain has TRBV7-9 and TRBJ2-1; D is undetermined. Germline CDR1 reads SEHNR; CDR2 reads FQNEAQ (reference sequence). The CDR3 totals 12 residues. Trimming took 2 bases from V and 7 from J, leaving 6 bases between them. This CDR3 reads CASSLSGNEQFF. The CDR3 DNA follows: TGTGCCAGCAGCTTATCCGGAAATGAGCAGTTCTTC.

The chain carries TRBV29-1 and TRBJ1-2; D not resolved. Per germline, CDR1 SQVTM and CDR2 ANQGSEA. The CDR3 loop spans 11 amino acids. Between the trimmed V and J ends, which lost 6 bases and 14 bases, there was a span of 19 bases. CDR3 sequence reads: CSVTPPEGATF. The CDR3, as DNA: TGCAGCGTCACCCCCCCGGAGGGAGCAACCTTC.

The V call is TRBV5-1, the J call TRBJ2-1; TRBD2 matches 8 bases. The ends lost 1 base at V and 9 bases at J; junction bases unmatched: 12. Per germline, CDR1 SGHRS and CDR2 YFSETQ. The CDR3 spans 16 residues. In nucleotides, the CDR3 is TGCGCCAGCAGCTTGCTAGGGGCGGGGGGCCTCGGTGAGCAGTTCTTC. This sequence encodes CASSLLGAGGLGEQFF.

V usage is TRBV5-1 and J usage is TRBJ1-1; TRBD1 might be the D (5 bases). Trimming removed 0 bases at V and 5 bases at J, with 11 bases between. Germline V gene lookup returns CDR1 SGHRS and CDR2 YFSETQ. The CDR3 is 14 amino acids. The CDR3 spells CASSLDPGGTEAFF. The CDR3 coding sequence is TGCGCCAGCAGCTTGGATCCGGGGGGGACTGAAGCTTTCTTT. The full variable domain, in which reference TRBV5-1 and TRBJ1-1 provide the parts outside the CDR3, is KAGVTQTPRYLIKTRGQQVTLSCSPISGHRSVSWYQQTPGQGLQFLFEYFSETQRNKGNFPGRFSGRQFSNSRSEMNVSTLELGDSALYLCASSLDPGGTEAFFGQGTRLTVV.

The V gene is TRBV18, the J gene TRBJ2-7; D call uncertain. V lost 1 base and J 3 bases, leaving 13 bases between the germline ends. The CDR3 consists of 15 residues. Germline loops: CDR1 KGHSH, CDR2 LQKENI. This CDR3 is CASSPLKGSLYEQYF. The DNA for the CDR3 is TGTGCCAGCTCACCACTTAAGGGTTCTCTCTACGAGCAGTACTTC.

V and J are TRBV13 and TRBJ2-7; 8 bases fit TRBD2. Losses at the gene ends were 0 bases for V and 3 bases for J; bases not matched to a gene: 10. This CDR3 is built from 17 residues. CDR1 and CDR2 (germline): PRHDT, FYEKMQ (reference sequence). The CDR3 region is CASSLGPTGGSGYEQYF. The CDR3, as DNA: TGTGCCAGCAGCTTAGGGCCCACGGGGGGGAGCGGCTACGAGCAGTACTTC.

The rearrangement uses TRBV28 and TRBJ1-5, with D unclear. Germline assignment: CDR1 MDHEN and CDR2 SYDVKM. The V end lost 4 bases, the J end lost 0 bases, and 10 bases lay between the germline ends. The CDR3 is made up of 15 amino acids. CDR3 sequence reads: CASSWGGGSNQPQHF. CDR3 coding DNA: TGTGCCAGCAGTTGGGGAGGTGGTAGCAATCAGCCCCAGCATTTT.

For the CDR3, the DNA is TGTGCCAGTATCCCACGTCCTGGGACAGCTTACATGAACACTGAAGCTTTCTTT. Amino acid sequence: CASIPRPGTAYMNTEAFF. The chain is built from TRBV19 and TRBJ1-1, with 7 bases matching TRBD1. The trim removed 7 bases at V and 0 bases at J, leaving 17 bases unmatched. Germline CDR1 is LNHDA and CDR2 is SQIVND (reference sequence). The CDR3 covers 18 residues.

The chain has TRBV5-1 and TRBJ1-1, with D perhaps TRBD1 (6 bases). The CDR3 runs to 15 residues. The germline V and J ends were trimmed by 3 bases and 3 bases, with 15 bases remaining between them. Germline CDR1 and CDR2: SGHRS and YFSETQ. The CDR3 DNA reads TGCGCCAGCAGCTCCGCAGGGGCGGGGGACACTGAAGCTTTCTTT. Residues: CASSSAGAGDTEAFF.

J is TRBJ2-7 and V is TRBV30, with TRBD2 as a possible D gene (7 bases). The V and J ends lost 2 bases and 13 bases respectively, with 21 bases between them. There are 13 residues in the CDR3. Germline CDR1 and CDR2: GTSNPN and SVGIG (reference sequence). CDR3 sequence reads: CAWSFGLRGGIYF. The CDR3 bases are TGTGCCTGGAGTTTCGGCCTAAGGGGGGGTATCTACTTC.

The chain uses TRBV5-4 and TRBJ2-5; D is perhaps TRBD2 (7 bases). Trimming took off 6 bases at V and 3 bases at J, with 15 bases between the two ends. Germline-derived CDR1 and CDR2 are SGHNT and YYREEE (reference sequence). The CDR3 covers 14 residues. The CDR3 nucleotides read TGTGCCAGCACCCCGAGGGGGGGTAAAGAGACCCAGTACTTC. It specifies CASTPRGGKETQYF.

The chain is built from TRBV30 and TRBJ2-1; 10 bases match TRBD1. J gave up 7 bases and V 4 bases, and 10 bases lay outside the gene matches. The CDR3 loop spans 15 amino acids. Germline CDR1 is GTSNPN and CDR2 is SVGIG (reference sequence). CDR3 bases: TGTGCCTGGACTTTGGGACAGGGGAATCAGAATGAGCAGTTCTTC. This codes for CAWTLGQGNQNEQFF.

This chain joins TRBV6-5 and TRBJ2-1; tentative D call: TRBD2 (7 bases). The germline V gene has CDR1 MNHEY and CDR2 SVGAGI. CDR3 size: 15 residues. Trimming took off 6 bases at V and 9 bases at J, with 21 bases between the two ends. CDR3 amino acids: CASRDDGGQFSEQFF. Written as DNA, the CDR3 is TGTGCCAGCAGAGATGACGGGGGGCAGTTTAGTGAGCAGTTCTTC.

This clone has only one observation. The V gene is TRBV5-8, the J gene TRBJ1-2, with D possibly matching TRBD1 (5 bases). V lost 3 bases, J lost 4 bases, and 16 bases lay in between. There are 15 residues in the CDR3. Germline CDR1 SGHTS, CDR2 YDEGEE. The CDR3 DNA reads TGTGCCAGCAGCTACCGGACGGGGGGGATCTATGGCTACACCTTC. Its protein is CASSYRTGGIYGYTF.

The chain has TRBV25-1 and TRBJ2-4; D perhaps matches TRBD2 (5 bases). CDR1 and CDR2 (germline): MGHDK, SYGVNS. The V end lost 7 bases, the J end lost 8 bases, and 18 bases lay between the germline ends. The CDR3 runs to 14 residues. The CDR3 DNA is TGTGCCAGCACCCAGCCGGGATCTACAGACATTCAGTACTTC. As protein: CASTQPGSTDIQYF. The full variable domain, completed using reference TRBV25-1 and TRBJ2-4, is EADIYQTPRYLVIGTGKKITLECSQTMGHDKMYWYQQDPGMELHLIHYSYGVNSTEKGDLSSESTVSRIRTEHFPLTLESARPSHTSQYLCASTQPGSTDIQYFGAGTRLSVL.

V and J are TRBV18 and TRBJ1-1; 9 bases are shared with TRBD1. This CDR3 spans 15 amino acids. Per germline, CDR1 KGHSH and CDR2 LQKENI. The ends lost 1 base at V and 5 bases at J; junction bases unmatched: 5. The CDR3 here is CASSPRTGAITEAFF. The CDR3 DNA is TGTGCCAGCTCACCACGGACAGGGGCGATTACTGAAGCTTTCTTT.

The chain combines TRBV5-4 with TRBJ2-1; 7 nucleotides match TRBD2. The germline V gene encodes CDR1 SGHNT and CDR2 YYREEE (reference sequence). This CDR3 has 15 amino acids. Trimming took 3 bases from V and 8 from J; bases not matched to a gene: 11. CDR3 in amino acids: CASSSRGGSFDEQFF. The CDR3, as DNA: TGTGCCAGCAGCTCGCGGGGCGGGAGCTTTGATGAGCAGTTCTTC.

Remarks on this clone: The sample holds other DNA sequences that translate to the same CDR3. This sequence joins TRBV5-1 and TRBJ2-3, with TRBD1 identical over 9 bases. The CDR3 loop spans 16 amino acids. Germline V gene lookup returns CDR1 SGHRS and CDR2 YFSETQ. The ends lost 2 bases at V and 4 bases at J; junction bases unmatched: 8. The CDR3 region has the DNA TGCGCCAGCAGCTTTGATCCGGGACAGGGCGCAGATACGCAGTATTTT. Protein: CASSFDPGQGADTQYF.

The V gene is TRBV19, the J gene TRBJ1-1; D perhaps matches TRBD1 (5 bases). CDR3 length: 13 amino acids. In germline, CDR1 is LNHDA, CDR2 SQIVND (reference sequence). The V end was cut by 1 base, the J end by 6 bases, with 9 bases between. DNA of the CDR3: TGTGCCAGTAGTATAGGTAGACAGTCTGAAGCTTTCTTT. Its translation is CASSIGRQSEAFF.